There are many counts of the clone carrying this T cell receptor (beta chain). This CDR3 region has 14 residues. The V gene's germline CDR1 is SEHNR and CDR2 FQNEAQ (reference sequence). V was pared by 3 bases and J by 8 bases, with 9 bases of the junction left unmatched. This record belongs to a study of T cells in Graves' hyperthyroidism and ophthalmopathy. Amplified TCR beta CDR3 regions derived from RNA transcripts. An initial round of RT-PCR targeting the TCR CDR3 relied on the HTBI primer set. TCRdb passed the multiplex PCR reads through MiXCR, listing each CDR3 protein once. This sample yields fewer than 750,000 distinct CDR3 sequences, of which over 12% are seen a single time; approximately 4.2% belongs to the top ten.

The V gene is TRBV7-9, the J gene TRBJ1-2, with 7 nucleotides matching TRBD1. Sequencing was carried out using blood. The TCR comes from a woman aged 40 to 50 with Graves' ophthalmopathy. DNA of the CDR3: TGTGCCAGCAGCTTGAACCGGGACAGTAGAGGCTACACCTTC. Translating it yields CASSLNRDSRGYTF.